This TCR beta chain was recorded in a study of T cells in localized non-small cell lung cancer. Assay: immunoSEQ multiplex PCR; the TCRdb copy retains only in-frame clones and omits some. The profile shows around 100,000 clones, approximately 90% of them singletons. The CDR3 totals 13 residues. Germline lookup yields CDR1 MNHEY and CDR2 SMNVEV (reference sequence). V lost 2 bases to trimming and J lost 4 bases, with 6 bases between them. General study points: Uninvolved adjacent lung showed higher T cell clonality than tumor. A denser population of T cells in blood accompanied longer overall survival. Across samples, adjacent lung featured a median approximately 56 of the top 100 tumor clones.

Comment on this clone: Its antigen is still unknown.

Source: peripheral blood, taken before any cancer treatment. The chain joins TRBV27 to TRBJ1-5; D unresolved. The sequence came from a man between 40 and 75 years old with stage I squamous cell lung carcinoma. The CDR3 reads CASSLRVNQPQHF. The DNA of the CDR3 is TGTGCCAGCAGTTTAAGGGTGAATCAGCCCCAGCATTTT.